One sample yielded the 27 T cell receptor beta chains listed below, sequenced in a study of shared clonotypes between healthy human individuals. This table comes from immunoSEQ multiplex PCR, and its TCRdb copy is limited to in-frame clones, with some not included. The sample lists approximately 530,000 clones; roughly 95% were seen once. The sequencing sample was made of naive CD4+ T cells sorted from blood. Documented subset: CD45RA+ positively selected. These receptors all come from a woman aged 30 to 39 in good health.

The chain employs TRBV7-3 and TRBJ2-5, with TRBD2 matching 9 bases. Per the germline V gene, CDR1 is SGHTA and CDR2 is FQGTGA. CDR3 length equals 17 residues. V lost 1 base to trimming and J lost 4 bases; unmatched junction nucleotides: 10. CDR3 protein: CASSLRRGAGGGETQYF. The CDR3 DNA is TGTGCCAGCAGCTTAAGGAGGGGAGCGGGAGGTGGAGAGACCCAGTACTTC.

This clone has only one observation. V usage is TRBV28 and J usage is TRBJ2-5; no firm D call. The CDR3 spans 14 residues. Germline V lookup: CDR1 MDHEN, CDR2 SYDVKM. V shed 5 bases and J shed 3 bases, with 13 bases lying between them. CDR3 sequence: CASSLSLGKETQYF. For the CDR3, the DNA is TGTGCCAGCAGTCTAAGTCTGGGCAAAGAGACCCAGTACTTC.

The J gene is TRBJ1-2, the V gene TRBV5-1; a weak D match, TRBD1 (6 bases). Trimming shortened V by 0 bases and J by 8 bases, and 14 bases separated the two germline ends. The CDR3 totals 14 residues. Germline V CDR1 and CDR2: SGHRS, YFSETQ. CDR3 coding DNA: TGCGCCAGCAGCTTGGGATGGGGGGCTGAAGGCTACACCTTC. Its protein product is CASSLGWGAEGYTF.

The chain recombines TRBV18 with TRBJ2-7; 11 bases align to TRBD2. Unmatched junction bases numbered 4, after V lost 4 bases and J lost 5 bases. Germline V gene data show CDR1 as KGHSH and CDR2 as LQKENI. This CDR3 spans 14 amino acids. The CDR3 is CASSQGTSGHEQYF. DNA for the CDR3: TGTGCCAGCTCACAGGGGACTAGCGGACACGAGCAGTACTTC.

The V call is TRBV27, the J call TRBJ2-1; 12 nucleotides align to TRBD2. J lost 5 bases, V lost 7 bases, and 9 bases had no gene match. Germline V lookup: CDR1 MNHEY, CDR2 SMNVEV (reference sequence). The CDR3 runs 16 residues. Here the CDR3 DNA reads TGTGCCAGCACCGAGTTCTCTAGCGGGAGGGACAATGAGCAGTTCTTC. Its protein product is CASTEFSSGRDNEQFF.

The chain uses TRBV10-2 and TRBJ2-2; TRBD2 is a possible D gene (6 bases). CDR3 length equals 16 residues. Germline V lookup: CDR1 WSHSY, CDR2 SAAADI. The V end was cut by 8 bases, the J end by 4 bases, with 20 bases between. CDR3 in amino acids: CASSRGSGTSTGELFF. As DNA, the CDR3 is TGCGCCAGCTCCCGGGGTAGCGGTACGAGCACCGGGGAGCTGTTTTTT.

The rearrangement joins TRBV4-1 to TRBJ2-7, with 11 bases fitting TRBD2. From germline, CDR1 is MGHRA and CDR2 YSYEKL. V shed 4 bases, J shed 5 bases, and the junction held 4 bases outside the gene matches. The CDR3 is 14 amino acids. For the CDR3, the DNA is TGCGCCAGCAGCCGACTAGCGGGATTCCACGAGCAGTACTTC. It translates to CASSRLAGFHEQYF.

J is TRBJ1-4 and V is TRBV5-8, with D tentatively TRBD1 (5 bases). The germline V and J ends were trimmed by 3 bases and 7 bases, with 16 bases remaining between them. The germline gives CDR1 SGHTS, CDR2 YDEGEE. CDR3 size: 15 residues. The CDR3, as DNA: TGTGCCAGCAGCTCAAGGGGCCACGGCAGTGAAAAACTGTTTTTT. This translates into CASSSRGHGSEKLFF.

The V call is TRBV7-9, the J call TRBJ2-1; D is possibly TRBD2 (6 bases). The CDR3 runs to 14 residues. Germline CDR1 is SEHNR and CDR2 is FQNEAQ (reference sequence). The V and J ends lost 0 bases and 13 bases respectively, with 16 bases between them. CDR3 in DNA: TGTGCCAGCAGCTTAGCCGACGGCACTAGCAGACAGTTCTTC. Translating gives CASSLADGTSRQFF.

The chain couples TRBV5-1 to TRBJ2-5, with TRBD2 identical over 7 bases. Germline CDR1 SGHRS, CDR2 YFSETQ. Trimming removed 5 bases from V and 7 bases from J; junction bases left unmatched: 17. The CDR3 totals 16 residues. CDR3 nucleotides: TGCGCCAGCAGGCCTACCAGCGGGGTGGCTGGAGGGACCCAGTACTTC. It specifies CASRPTSGVAGGTQYF.

The CDR3 here is CAISELKGGNEQFF. CDR3 DNA: TGTGCCATCAGTGAGTTGAAGGGAGGAAATGAGCAGTTCTTC. The chain employs TRBV10-3 and TRBJ2-1; tentative D call: TRBD2 (6 bases). The CDR3 length is 14 residues. Between the trimmed V and J ends, which lost 1 base and 7 bases, there was a span of 11 bases. In germline, CDR1 is ENHRY, CDR2 SYGVKD.

The CDR3 is CASSTGGGNQPQHF. CDR3 nucleotides: TGTGCCAGCAGTACAGGGGGCGGCAATCAGCCCCAGCATTTT. The chain recombines TRBV27 with TRBJ1-5; TRBD1 agrees at 9 bases. V was clipped by 5 bases and J by 2 bases; unmatched bases: 1. The CDR3 covers 14 residues. Germline lookup yields CDR1 MNHEY and CDR2 SMNVEV (reference sequence).

The CDR3 sequence: CASSFMDSETSGRAHEQFF. CDR3 sequence (DNA): TGTGCCAGCAGCTTCATGGACAGTGAGACTAGCGGGAGGGCCCATGAGCAGTTCTTC. The V call is TRBV5-4, the J call TRBJ2-1, with 14 bases fitting TRBD2. J gave up 8 bases and V 2 bases, and 15 bases lay outside the gene matches. Germline V CDR1 and CDR2: SGHNT, YYREEE (reference sequence). The CDR3 loop spans 19 amino acids.

This sequence joins TRBV15 and TRBJ2-1; possibly TRBD1 for D (5 bases). In germline, CDR1 is LNHNV, CDR2 YYDKDF (reference sequence). Trimming removed 7 bases from V and 2 bases from J, with 15 bases in between. The CDR3 contains 15 residues. The CDR3 reads CATTRGQRTYNEQFF. CDR3 DNA: TGTGCCACCACTAGGGGCCAGAGAACCTACAATGAGCAGTTCTTC.

This clone has a single count. V and J are TRBV19 and TRBJ2-1; 12 bases are shared with TRBD1. J lost 9 bases, V lost 5 bases, and 11 bases had no gene match. The CDR3 extends over 16 amino acids. Germline V lookup: CDR1 LNHDA, CDR2 SQIVND (reference sequence). CDR3 nucleotides: TGTGCCAGTAGTCTAATTCCGGGACAGGGGGCCCCTGAGCAGTTCTTC. It specifies CASSLIPGQGAPEQFF.

The CDR3 sequence is CASSPPSQGIYGYTF. The CDR3 DNA follows: TGTGCCAGCTCACCACCTTCACAGGGCATCTATGGCTACACCTTC. The chain combines TRBV18 with TRBJ1-2; weak D call: TRBD1 (6 bases). The CDR3 consists of 15 residues. The V gene lost 0 bases and the J gene lost 4 bases, with 12 bases spanning the gap. Germline CDR1 KGHSH, CDR2 LQKENI. The variable domain in full, completed from reference TRBV18 and TRBJ1-2, reads NAGVMQNPRHLVRRRGQEARLRCSPMKGHSHVYWYRQLPEEGLKFMVYLQKENIIDESGMPKERFSAEFPKEGPSILRIQQVVRGDSAAYFCASSPPSQGIYGYTFGSGTRLTVV.

This sequence joins TRBV7-9 and TRBJ2-2, with 7 bases fitting TRBD1. Trimming took 2 bases from V and 2 from J; bases not matched to a gene: 5. Germline-derived CDR1 and CDR2 are SEHNR and FQNEAQ (reference sequence). The length of the CDR3 is 16 residues. As DNA, the CDR3 is TGTGCCAGCAGCTTACGGCAGGGGGTAAACACCGGGGAGCTGTTTTTT. It specifies CASSLRQGVNTGELFF. The full variable domain, in which reference TRBV7-9 and TRBJ2-2 provide the parts outside the CDR3, is DTGVSQNPRHKITKRGQNVTFRCDPISEHNRLYWYRQTLGQGPEFLTYFQNEAQLEKSRLLSDRFSAERPKGSFSTLEIQRTEQGDSAMYLCASSLRQGVNTGELFFGEGSRLTVL.

The chain has TRBV11-2 and TRBJ2-2; D possibly corresponds to TRBD1 (6 bases). CDR3 length equals 16 residues. CDR1 SGHAT and CDR2 FQNNGV come from the germline V gene. V was cut by 6 bases and J by 0 bases, with 14 bases left in between. The CDR3 region is CASRITGTTNTGELFF. The CDR3 nucleotides read TGTGCCAGCAGGATAACCGGGACAACGAACACCGGGGAGCTGTTTTTT.

This rearrangement joins TRBV5-1 to TRBJ2-3, with TRBD2 matching over 15 bases. CDR3 length equals 17 residues. Losses at the gene ends were 4 bases for V and 2 bases for J; bases not matched to a gene: 5. CDR1 and CDR2 (germline): SGHRS, YFSETQ. For the CDR3, the DNA is TGCGCCAGCAGCCAGGGACTAGCGGGAGGAAACACAGATACGCAGTATTTT. Translating it yields CASSQGLAGGNTDTQYF.

The rearrangement links TRBV7-2 to TRBJ2-1; the match to TRBD2 covers 7 bases. The CDR3 is 16 amino acids. The junction had 13 bases not matched to a gene; V was cut back by 5 bases and J by 6 bases. Germline values: CDR1 SGHTA, CDR2 FQGNSA. The CDR3 bases are TGTGCCAGCAGCATTACGACTAGCCAATATCCCAATGAGCAGTTCTTC. It codes for CASSITTSQYPNEQFF.

This clone was found once. The V call is TRBV7-9, the J call TRBJ2-5, with 10 bases fitting TRBD2. The length of the CDR3 is 16 residues. V lost 2 bases, J lost 5 bases, and 8 bases stayed unmatched. Germline CDR1 is SEHNR and CDR2 is FQNEAQ (reference sequence). The DNA of the CDR3 is TGTGCCAGCAGCTTATGGCTAGCGGGAGACGGGGAGACCCAGTACTTC. Protein: CASSLWLAGDGETQYF.

The chain links TRBV9 to TRBJ2-2; 11 nucleotides line up with TRBD2. V dropped 0 bases and J dropped 5; count of bases not matched to a gene: 6. This CDR3 is built from 17 residues. Looked up from germline, CDR1 is SGDLS and CDR2 is YYNGEE. Here the CDR3 DNA reads TGTGCCAGCAGCGTAGCGACTAGCGGGATAACTACCGGGGAGCTGTTTTTT. Translating gives CASSVATSGITTGELFF.

V is TRBV11-2 and J is TRBJ2-3; maybe TRBD2 (6 bases). CDR3 size: 15 residues. Germline CDR1 and CDR2: SGHAT and FQNNGV. Trimming took off 5 bases at V and 7 bases at J, with 19 bases between the two ends. The CDR3 DNA reads TGTGCCAGCAGCCCAGTGAGCGGGTCTACCTATACGCAGTATTTT. Translated: CASSPVSGSTYTQYF.

The gene calls are TRBV2 and TRBJ2-1; 7 bases agree with TRBD2. CDR1 SNHLY and CDR2 FYNNEI come from the germline V gene. The CDR3 has 15 amino acids. After removal of 6 bases from V and 3 bases from J, the junction contained 8 bases not matched to a gene. The CDR3 DNA reads TGTGCCAGCAGAGACTCTAGCGGAAACTACAATGAGCAGTTCTTC. Amino acid sequence: CASRDSSGNYNEQFF.

The gene calls are TRBV2 and TRBJ2-7; a possible D gene is TRBD2 (7 bases). The CDR3 loop spans 13 amino acids. Trimming removed 9 bases at V and 5 bases at J, with 17 bases between. The germline gives CDR1 SNHLY, CDR2 FYNNEI. The CDR3: CASKGGVFNEQYF. The CDR3 coding sequence is TGTGCCAGTAAGGGGGGGGTATTCAACGAGCAGTACTTC.

The rearrangement joins TRBV7-9 to TRBJ2-5, with D unclear. The V end was cut by 5 bases, the J end by 7 bases, with 14 bases between. The CDR3 is 13 amino acids. CDR1 and CDR2 from the germline V gene are SEHNR and FQNEAQ (reference sequence). CDR3: CASSTLATGTQYF. The CDR3, as DNA: TGTGCCAGCAGCACACTGGCAACCGGGACCCAGTACTTC.

The chain has TRBV28 and TRBJ1-4; TRBD1 matches 9 bases. Germline loops: CDR1 MDHEN, CDR2 SYDVKM. Trimming removed 6 bases from V and 7 bases from J; junction bases left unmatched: 6. The CDR3 is made up of 14 amino acids. The chain's CDR3 is CASRTGQGTEKLFF. CDR3 nucleotide sequence: TGTGCCAGCAGGACTGGACAGGGGACTGAAAAACTGTTTTTT. The full variable domain, rest sourced from reference TRBV28 and TRBJ1-4, is DVKVTQSSRYLVKRTGEKVFLECVQDMDHENMFWYRQDPGLGLRLIYFSYDVKMKEKGDIPEGYSVSREKKERFSLILESASTNQTSMYLCASRTGQGTEKLFFGSGTQLSVL.